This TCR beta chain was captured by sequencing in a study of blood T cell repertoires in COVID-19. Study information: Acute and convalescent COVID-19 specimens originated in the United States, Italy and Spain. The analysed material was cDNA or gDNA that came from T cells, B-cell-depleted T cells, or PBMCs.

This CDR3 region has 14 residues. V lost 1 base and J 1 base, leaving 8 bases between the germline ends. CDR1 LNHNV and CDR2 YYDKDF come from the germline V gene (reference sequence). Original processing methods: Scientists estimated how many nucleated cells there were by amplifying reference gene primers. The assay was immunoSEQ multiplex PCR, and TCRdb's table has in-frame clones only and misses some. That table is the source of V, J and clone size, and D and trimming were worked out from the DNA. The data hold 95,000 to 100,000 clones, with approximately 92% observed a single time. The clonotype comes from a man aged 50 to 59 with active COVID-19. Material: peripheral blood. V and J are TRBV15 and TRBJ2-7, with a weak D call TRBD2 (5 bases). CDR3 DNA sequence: TGTGCCACCAGCAGAGGAGGGATTTCCTACGAGCAGTACTTC. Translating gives CATSRGGISYEQYF.